The 24 T cell receptor beta chains reported below all come from one sample, sequenced in a study of CD8 T cells in ankylosing spondylitis. In TCRdb, the 5' RACE reads were re-called with MiXCR into one record per CDR3 protein. The profile covers roughly 230,000 distinct CDR3 sequences, with under 12% appearing a single time and 2.6% taken by the ten largest. The sample comprised blood, either unsorted or a sorted T cell fraction (not recorded which). These receptors were taken from a male donor with ankylosing spondylitis or in good health (not recorded which).

The rearrangement joins TRBV29-1 to TRBJ2-5; D is possibly TRBD1 (5 bases). Trimming took 4 bases from V and 3 from J, leaving 12 bases between them. Germline V gene data show CDR1 as SQVTM and CDR2 as ANQGSEA. The CDR3 length is 13 residues. Written as DNA, the CDR3 is TGCAGCGTTGGAGGCAGGGCCAAAGAGACCCAGTACTTC. Encoded protein: CSVGGRAKETQYF.

This clonotype occurred many times. V and J are TRBV6-6 and TRBJ1-2; D is ambiguous. CDR3 size: 13 residues. V was trimmed by 2 bases and J by 4 bases, leaving 8 bases between them. Germline loops: CDR1 MNHNY, CDR2 SVGAGI (reference sequence). CDR3 DNA: TGTGCCAGCAGTTACACCACCACCTATGGCTACACCTTC. Its protein is CASSYTTTYGYTF.

At least ten counts were recorded for this clonotype. The CDR3 reads CASSVQGARDTQYF. The CDR3 DNA follows: TGTGCCAGCAGCGTGCAGGGGGCAAGAGATACGCAGTATTTT. V usage is TRBV9 and J usage is TRBJ2-3, with 8 bases lining up with TRBD1. The CDR3 length is 14 residues. CDR1 SGDLS and CDR2 YYNGEE come from the germline V gene. Trimming removed 2 bases from V and 5 bases from J; junction bases left unmatched: 4.

This clonotype has ten or more counts. The chain employs TRBV7-6 and TRBJ1-1; the D is unclear. Germline values: CDR1 SGHVS, CDR2 FNYEAQ. V lost 4 bases and J lost 2, with 11 bases in between. This CDR3 contains 14 residues. CDR3 DNA: TGTGCCAGCAGCTCCTCCGAGGGAAACACTGAAGCTTTCTTT. It codes for CASSSSEGNTEAFF.

In its sample, this clonotype was seen a few times. This CDR3 reads CASSSPSGTSASYEQYF. Written as DNA, the CDR3 is TGTGCCAGCAGCTCCCCATCCGGGACTAGCGCTTCCTACGAGCAGTACTTC. The rearrangement joins TRBV11-2 to TRBJ2-7; 10 nucleotides line up with TRBD2. This CDR3 region has 17 residues. V was pared by 4 bases and J by 1 base, with 10 bases of the junction left unmatched. Germline-derived CDR1 and CDR2 are SGHAT and FQNNGV.

This clonotype was counted at least ten times. Here the CDR3 reads CASSPFRATSGNTIYF. CDR3 in DNA: TGTGCCAGCAGCCCCTTCCGGGCTACCTCTGGAAACACCATATATTTT. The chain joins TRBV12-3 or TRBV12-4 to TRBJ1-3; the D is unclear. Deletions cut 6 bases from V and 0 bases from J, with 15 bases between. This CDR3 spans 16 amino acids.

The chain employs TRBV10-2 and TRBJ1-4; unclear D gene. The CDR3 is 13 amino acids. Germline-derived CDR1 and CDR2 are WSHSY and SAAADI. The V end lost 8 bases, the J end lost 3 bases, and 10 bases lay between the germline ends. DNA of the CDR3: TGCGCCAGCGGGTGGGGAGCTAATGAAAAACTGTTTTTT. Protein: CASGWGANEKLFF.

This clonotype showed up just a few times. The V call is TRBV4-2, the J call TRBJ2-1; no clear D gene. Trimming stripped 0 bases from V and 8 bases from J, with 8 bases between. The CDR3 length is 13 residues. The germline gives CDR1 LGHNA, CDR2 YNFKEQ. CDR3 amino acids: CASSQDRRYEQFF. The CDR3 nucleotides read TGTGCCAGCAGCCAAGATCGGCGCTATGAGCAGTTCTTC.

This clonotype was counted at least ten times. The chain carries TRBV4-1 and TRBJ1-5; tentatively, D is TRBD1 (5 bases). Germline V gene lookup returns CDR1 MGHRA and CDR2 YSYEKL. The V end was cut by 4 bases, the J end by 4 bases, with 11 bases between. The CDR3 extends over 14 amino acids. The CDR3 reads CASSPREGNQPQHF. The DNA of the CDR3 is TGCGCCAGCAGCCCGAGGGAGGGGAATCAGCCCCAGCATTTT.

This clonotype was seen many times. The chain uses TRBV4-1 and TRBJ1-2; D is unclear. The V end was cut by 1 base, the J end by 8 bases, with 5 bases between. This CDR3 region has 11 residues. The V gene's germline CDR1 is MGHRA and CDR2 YSYEKL. Here the CDR3 reads CASSQGTGYTF. In DNA, the CDR3 is TGCGCCAGCAGCCAAGGAACCGGCTACACCTTC.

To note about this clonotype: A read error may explain this, as a much larger clone is one base away. This rearrangement joins TRBV4-2 to TRBJ2-2; D not resolved. The germline V gene has CDR1 LGHNA and CDR2 YNFKEQ. The length of the CDR3 is 14 residues. CDR3 bases: TGTGCCTGCAGCCAAGTGACCGCGGCCGGGGAGCTGTTTTTT. Translation: CACSQVTAAGELFF.

A remark on this clonotype: A read error may explain this, as a much larger clone is one base away. The rearrangement joins TRBV6-1 to TRBJ2-6; D possibly corresponds to TRBD1 (6 bases). Germline values: CDR1 MNHNS, CDR2 SASEGT. This CDR3 region has 15 residues. The CDR3 loop is CASSGQGSGTNVLTF. CDR3 coding DNA: TGTGCCAGCAGTGGGCAGGGGTCTGGGACCAACGTCCTGACTTTC.

V usage is TRBV5-4 and J usage is TRBJ2-1; weak D call: TRBD1 (5 bases). Germline lookup yields CDR1 SGHNT and CDR2 YYREEE (reference sequence). Between the trimmed V and J ends, which lost 1 base and 15 bases, there was a span of 17 bases. The length of the CDR3 is 13 residues. Here the CDR3 reads CASSLSSRGPGFF. The CDR3 bases are TGTGCCAGCAGCTTGAGTTCTAGGGGTCCGGGGTTCTTC.

On this clonotype itself: It may be a read error: a sequence one base away is much more abundant. The J gene is TRBJ2-4, the V gene TRBV4-2; no definite D call. The germline CDR1 and CDR2 sequences are LGHNA and YNFKEQ. This CDR3 is built from 12 residues. CDR3 amino acids: CASSLDRSIRYF. CDR3 bases: TGTGCCAGCAGCCTGGACCGGTCCATTCGGTACTTC.

In this sample, this clonotype turned up a few times. The genes are TRBV6-2 or TRBV6-3 and TRBJ1-5; D gene unclear. The CDR3 contains 14 residues. V lost 5 bases and J 3 bases, leaving 11 bases between the germline ends. CDR1 is MNHEY and CDR2 is SVGEGT in the germline V gene. The CDR3 spells CASSLPVYNQPQHF. The CDR3 region has the DNA TGTGCCAGCAGTCTTCCGGTGTACAATCAGCCCCAGCATTTT.

This clonotype was recorded at least ten times. J is TRBJ2-1 and V is TRBV20-1; 10 bases agree with TRBD2. The CDR3 spans 17 residues. From germline, CDR1 is DFQATT and CDR2 SNEGSKA (reference sequence). The trim removed 0 bases at V and 9 bases at J, leaving 14 bases unmatched. For the CDR3, the DNA is TGCAGTGCTAGAGATCCGCAGCGGGGGGGATATTTGGGTGAGCAGTTCTTC. Protein: CSARDPQRGGYLGEQFF.

This clonotype was observed at least ten times. The rearrangement joins TRBV30 to TRBJ2-7; TRBD1 matches at 11 bases. The junction had 6 bases not matched to a gene; V was cut back by 5 bases and J by 6 bases. From germline, CDR1 is GTSNPN and CDR2 SVGIG (reference sequence). This CDR3 is built from 13 residues. This CDR3 is CAWHGQGAIEQYF. DNA for the CDR3: TGTGCCTGGCATGGACAGGGGGCCATCGAGCAGTACTTC.

This clonotype has at least ten counts. The V call is TRBV3-1, the J call TRBJ2-3; D remains ambiguous. The CDR3 extends over 14 amino acids. V was cut by 2 bases and J by 0 bases, with 6 bases left in between. CDR1 and CDR2 from the germline V gene are LGHDT and YNNKEL (reference sequence). CDR3 sequence reads: CASSQQPSTDTQYF. The CDR3 DNA reads TGTGCCAGCAGCCAACAACCTAGCACAGATACGCAGTATTTT.

This clonotype has at least ten counts. V gene TRBV9 combines with J gene TRBJ2-1, with unresolved D. CDR1 and CDR2 from the germline V gene are SGDLS and YYNGEE. The CDR3 loop spans 16 amino acids. V lost 0 bases and J 0 bases, leaving 10 bases between the germline ends. The CDR3 reads CASSVDHSYSYNEQFF. The CDR3 DNA follows: TGTGCCAGCAGCGTAGACCACAGCTACTCCTACAATGAGCAGTTCTTC.

This clonotype was seen ten or more times. CDR3 amino acids: CASSLEPLVGGELFF. The CDR3 nucleotides read TGTGCCAGCAGTTTAGAGCCTCTCGTGGGCGGGGAGCTGTTTTTT. This chain connects TRBV12-3 or TRBV12-4 to TRBJ2-2; D not certain. Trimming took off 1 base at V and 7 bases at J, with 13 bases between the two ends. The CDR3 covers 15 residues.

The table lists this clonotype with many counts. This chain uses TRBV4-1 with TRBJ1-1, with a tentative D call TRBD1 (5 bases). V lost 0 bases, J lost 1 base, and 9 bases lay in between. The CDR3 extends over 15 amino acids. The germline gives CDR1 MGHRA, CDR2 YSYEKL. The CDR3, as DNA: TGCGCCAGCAGCCAAGAGGGAGGACAGAACACTGAAGCTTTCTTT. Amino acids: CASSQEGGQNTEAFF.

This clonotype has at least ten counts. The CDR3 DNA follows: TGTGCCAGCAGCCAAGATGCGGCAGCGGGAGGGGAGACAGATACGCAGTATTTT. Translated: CASSQDAAAGGETDTQYF. The chain is built from TRBV3-1 and TRBJ2-3; TRBD2 agrees at 10 bases. Germline V gene lookup returns CDR1 LGHDT and CDR2 YNNKEL (reference sequence). The V gene end was trimmed by 0 bases and the J gene end by 3 bases; junction bases not matched to a gene: 9. The CDR3 spans 18 residues.

This clonotype has only a few counts. This may be a read error, as it is one base from a much larger clone. The chain has TRBV6-1 and TRBJ2-2; tentative D call: TRBD1 (5 bases). V lost 4 bases, J lost 0 bases, and 6 bases lay in between. Germline V lookup: CDR1 MNHNS, CDR2 SASEGT. The CDR3 totals 14 residues. The chain's CDR3 is CASSAGSNTGELFF. The CDR3 nucleotides are TGTGCCAGCAGTGCAGGGTCGAACACCGGGGAGCTGTTTTTT.

This clonotype has at least ten counts. This chain uses TRBV30 with TRBJ2-1; perhaps TRBD1 as D (6 bases). The CDR3 extends over 13 amino acids. Germline CDR1 is GTSNPN and CDR2 is SVGIG (reference sequence). With 0 bases removed from V and 6 bases from J, the gap between germline ends came to 9 bases. The CDR3 coding sequence is TGTGCCTGGAGTGTACAGGGCTTCAATGAGCAGTTCTTC. Translated: CAWSVQGFNEQFF. The whole variable domain, filled in from reference TRBV30 and TRBJ2-1, reads SQTIHQWPATLVQPVGSPLSLECTVEGTSNPNLYWYRQAAGRGLQLLFYSVGIGQISSEVPQNLSASRPQDRQFILSSKKLLLSDSGFYLCAWSVQGFNEQFFGPGTRLTVL.